The entry that follows covers one T cell receptor (beta chain) sequence. Its specificity is not known. Profiled with immunoSEQ multiplex PCR; TCRdb holds only in-frame clones, not every one. The table records about 100,000 clones, more than 75% of them present only once. Germline-derived CDR1 and CDR2 are SGHTA and FQGNSA. There are 16 residues in the CDR3. V was clipped by 3 bases and J by 6 bases, with 18 bases between them. This sample stems from a study of T cell responses to AZD1222 COVID-19 vaccine. Study outcomes and limitations: Unmutated regions of variants are reportedly targeted by nearly half of spike-specific TCRs. White British people made up most donors, females outnumbered males, and clonal diversity was possibly underestimated. Spike-specific TCR breadth and depth both grew after two AZD1222 doses.

The rearrangement uses TRBV7-2 and TRBJ2-1, with a tentative D call TRBD2 (6 bases). This material consisted of peripheral blood, taken on day 0 of AZD1222 vaccination. This clonotype was obtained from an adult in good health. The CDR3 DNA sequence: TGTGCCAGCAGCTTTCGTCCGGGGGTAGTAGGCAATGAGCAGTTCTTC. Translating gives CASSFRPGVVGNEQFF.